This passage covers 19 T cell receptor beta chains from one sample sequenced in a study of Graves' ophthalmopathy and Graves' hyperthyroidism listed by TCRdb under 2018. Sequenced using an Illumina HiSeq 2000. For repertoire sequencing, the TCR beta CDR3 regions were amplified from RNA transcripts. The first round was an RT-PCR using HTBI primers with the Qiagen OneStep RT-PCR kit, and this first round was followed by a second-round multiplex PCR, then size selection and purification. TCRdb handled the public reads itself, with Q25 trimming in fastp and clone calling in MiXCR, and kept productive beta chains. Rows are combined by CDR3 protein, so each entry shows the most common genes and DNA. This sample comprises 400,000 or so distinct CDR3 sequences, just over 15% of them detected only once. Jointly, the top ten make up about 7% of the sample. The sequencing sample was made of peripheral blood. These receptors all come from a woman younger than 35 with stable Graves' hyperthyroidism. Donor details come from another sample of the same person, matched by shared clones.

The J gene is TRBJ2-7, the V gene TRBV12-3 or TRBV12-4; D remains ambiguous. The CDR3 length is 15 residues. Trimming took 3 bases from V and 2 from J, leaving 14 bases between them. This chain's CDR3 is CASSFTGSSPYEQYF. DNA for the CDR3: TGTGCCAGCAGTTTTACCGGGTCATCTCCCTACGAGCAGTACTTC.

This clonotype was detected only a few times. V is TRBV7-3 and J is TRBJ2-7; TRBD1 is a possible D gene (6 bases). The CDR3 totals 15 residues. Trimming left V 4 bases short and J 3 bases short, with 16 bases between. Germline loops: CDR1 SGHTA, CDR2 FQGTGA. In DNA, the CDR3 is TGTGCCAGCAGCTCCGCAGCAGGGGATAGCTACGAGCAGTACTTC. Translated, it gives CASSSAAGDSYEQYF.

Many counts were recorded for this clonotype. The chain carries TRBV6-5 and TRBJ1-1; no reliable D call. Trimming removed 3 bases from V and 0 bases from J, with 14 bases in between. The CDR3 has 16 residues. Germline-derived CDR1 and CDR2 are MNHEY and SVGAGI. In DNA form, the CDR3 reads TGTGCCAGCAGTTATGATAGGGCACCCATGAACACTGAAGCTTTCTTT. Translation: CASSYDRAPMNTEAFF.

This clonotype was picked up many times. The V call is TRBV6-1, the J call TRBJ2-3; D remains unclear. The CDR3 length is 11 residues. CDR1 is MNHNS, CDR2 SASEGT, per germline. V was cut by 8 bases and J by 0 bases, with 3 bases left in between. CDR3 in DNA: TGTGCCAGCGGTAGCACAGATACGCAGTATTTT. Translating it yields CASGSTDTQYF.

This clonotype showed up many times. The chain is built from TRBV19 and TRBJ1-1, with 12 bases identical to TRBD1. In germline, CDR1 is LNHDA, CDR2 SQIVND (reference sequence). The junction had 4 bases not matched to a gene; V was cut back by 5 bases and J by 0 bases. The CDR3 has 16 residues. In DNA form, the CDR3 reads TGTGCCAGTAGTCCTGGGACAGGGGGCTTGAACACTGAAGCTTTCTTT. This gives the protein CASSPGTGGLNTEAFF.

Turning to this clonotype: This may arise from a read error, as a much more abundant clone is one base away. The chain uses TRBV6-2 or TRBV6-3 and TRBJ2-7; the match to TRBD1 covers 7 bases. This CDR3 has 19 residues. The germline gives CDR1 MNHEY, CDR2 SVGEGT. This chain's CDR3 is CASSYPREPGQANRDELYF. CDR3 bases: TGTGCCAGCAGTTACCCTCGGGAACCCGGACAGGCTAATAGGGACGAGCTGTACTTC.

With regard to this clonotype: This could be a read error, since a much larger clone is one nucleotide away. V and J are TRBV6-5 and TRBJ2-7; 7 nucleotides agree with TRBD1. V dropped 4 bases and J dropped 3; count of bases not matched to a gene: 6. Per germline, CDR1 MNHEY and CDR2 SVGAGI. The CDR3 runs to 14 residues. The CDR3 region is CASSSWDSNYEQYF. For the CDR3, the DNA is TGTGCCAGCAGTTCCTGGGACAGCAACTACGAGCAGTACTTC.

J is TRBJ2-5 and V is TRBV2; D is perhaps TRBD2 (6 bases). Germline V gene data show CDR1 as SNHLY and CDR2 as FYNNEI. The CDR3 is 14 residues long. The V gene lost 5 bases and the J gene lost 5 bases, with 15 bases spanning the gap. The CDR3 spells CASSRRLDGETQYF. CDR3 sequence (DNA): TGTGCCAGCAGTCGGAGACTAGACGGGGAGACCCAGTACTTC.

This clonotype was observed many times. The V call is TRBV12-3 or TRBV12-4, the J call TRBJ1-2, with 9 nucleotides matching TRBD1. The junction had 0 bases not matched to a gene; V was cut back by 1 base and J by 6 bases. The CDR3 runs 13 residues. The CDR3 DNA is TGTGCCAGCAGTTTAGACAGGGGGCATGGCTACACCTTC. Translated, it gives CASSLDRGHGYTF.

This clonotype was seen ten or more times. The V call is TRBV12-3 or TRBV12-4, the J call TRBJ1-1; 9 nucleotides line up with TRBD1. V shed 5 bases, J shed 1 base, and the junction held 11 bases outside the gene matches. The CDR3 consists of 17 residues. The CDR3 DNA reads TGTGCCAGCAGTCCACCGGGACAGGGAGGTTGGAACACTGAAGCTTTCTTT. Its protein product is CASSPPGQGGWNTEAFF.

This clonotype was picked up many times. A much bigger clone sits one base away, suggesting this may be a read error. The V and J genes are TRBV20-1 and TRBJ1-1; perhaps TRBD1 as D (6 bases). The germline V gene encodes CDR1 DFQATT and CDR2 SNEGSKA (reference sequence). The V and J ends lost 3 bases and 1 base respectively, with 9 bases between them. The CDR3 runs to 13 residues. The CDR3 DNA follows: TGCAGTGCTAGTCAGACAGGGAACACTGAAGCTTTCTTT. Translating it yields CSASQTGNTEAFF.

A few counts support this clonotype. The chain couples TRBV6-2 or TRBV6-3 to TRBJ2-2; D is uncertain. CDR3 length: 15 amino acids. The germline V gene has CDR1 MNHEY and CDR2 SVGEGT. The V and J ends lost 0 bases and 4 bases respectively, with 9 bases between them. The CDR3 protein is CASSYSGHPTGELFF. In DNA, the CDR3 is TGTGCCAGCAGTTACTCTGGGCACCCCACCGGGGAGCTGTTTTTT.

This clonotype was seen at least ten times. The V call is TRBV7-3, the J call TRBJ2-5; 9 bases are shared with TRBD1. After removal of 5 bases from V and 9 bases from J, the junction contained 7 bases not matched to a gene. The CDR3 loop spans 13 amino acids. Germline CDR1 reads SGHTA; CDR2 reads FQGTGA. CDR3 sequence reads: CASSRDREGAQYF. CDR3 DNA sequence: TGTGCCAGCAGCCGGGACAGGGAAGGGGCCCAGTACTTC.

This clonotype was observed at least ten times. CDR3 amino acids: CASSSRGALHF. CDR3 DNA sequence: TGTGCCAGCAGCTCCAGGGGGGCCCTCCACTTT. This rearrangement joins TRBV12-3 or TRBV12-4 to TRBJ1-6, with 7 nucleotides matching TRBD1. Trimming at V came to 6 bases and at J to 14 bases, leaving 4 bases not matched to a gene. This CDR3 is built from 11 residues.

V and J are TRBV18 and TRBJ2-7; D not resolved. Trimming took off 6 bases at V and 1 base at J, with 10 bases between the two ends. CDR1 is KGHSH, CDR2 LQKENI, per germline. This CDR3 comprises 13 residues. CDR3 coding DNA: TGTGCCAGCTCTCTACCGAATTCCTACGAGCAGTACTTC. Protein product: CASSLPNSYEQYF.

Many counts were recorded for this clonotype. V is TRBV6-1 and J is TRBJ2-7; D perhaps matches TRBD2 (6 bases). V was cut by 0 bases and J by 4 bases, with 13 bases left in between. The length of the CDR3 is 15 residues. Germline loops: CDR1 MNHNS, CDR2 SASEGT. CDR3 sequence reads: CASSEAAGPVYEQYF. The DNA for the CDR3 is TGTGCCAGCAGTGAAGCCGCGGGACCAGTATACGAGCAGTACTTC.

This clonotype was counted many times. The V gene is TRBV6-1, the J gene TRBJ2-7; D call uncertain. V shed 10 bases and J shed 0 bases, with 13 bases lying between them. The CDR3 length is 13 residues. Germline V gene lookup returns CDR1 MNHNS and CDR2 SASEGT. The CDR3 protein is CATFKANSYEQYF. CDR3 nucleotide sequence: TGTGCCACCTTTAAGGCGAACTCCTACGAGCAGTACTTC.

In its sample, this clonotype was seen many times. This chain joins TRBV11-2 and TRBJ2-3; D unresolved. Trimming pared 3 bases from V and 3 bases from J, leaving 4 bases between. The germline gives CDR1 SGHAT, CDR2 FQNNGV. This CDR3 region has 12 residues. CDR3 region: CASSFGTDTQYF. CDR3 nucleotides: TGTGCCAGCAGCTTTGGGACAGATACGCAGTATTTT.

Ten or more counts support this clonotype. V gene TRBV19 combines with J gene TRBJ1-3, with TRBD1 matching over 7 bases. The CDR3 contains 15 residues. Per germline, CDR1 LNHDA and CDR2 SQIVND (reference sequence). The junction had 9 bases not matched to a gene; V was cut back by 7 bases and J by 3 bases. The CDR3 loop reads CASIPEGGYGNTIYF. CDR3 DNA sequence: TGTGCCAGTATTCCCGAAGGGGGCTATGGAAACACCATATATTTT.